These 19 T cell receptor beta chains share one sample of origin, sequenced in a study of shared clonotypes between healthy human individuals (dated by TCRdb to the early 2020s). The library was made by the immunoSEQ multiplex PCR assay. TCRdb mirrors the immuneACCESS table, restricted to in-frame sequences. Some clones are absent from its copies; in checked studies, under half trace to an unresolved V gene, and the reason for the others is unknown. The sample contains roughly 2.1 million clones, more than 85% of them found a single time. The ten largest make up around 1.7% of the sample. CD8 naive samples consisted of CD45RO-negative cells that were positively selected for CCR7, yielding a CD45RA+CCR7+ population without TemRA cells. The specimen was naive CD8+ T cells from PBMCs. Read against the paper, the sample's cell subset or site label means: CD45RA+CCR7+. The receptors stem from a man in his late teens or twenties in good health. Some clones in this sample may be carry-over from other donors' samples.

The chain combines TRBV4-1 with TRBJ2-7, with 14 bases fitting TRBD2. Germline CDR1 MGHRA, CDR2 YSYEKL. The CDR3 covers 16 residues. The trim removed 4 bases at V and 3 bases at J, leaving 5 bases unmatched. The CDR3 is CASSRGLAGGIYEQYF. The CDR3 DNA reads TGCGCCAGCAGCCGAGGACTAGCGGGAGGTATCTACGAGCAGTACTTC.

As to this clone: This sample also contains other DNA sequences that code for the same CDR3. The chain has TRBV6-5 and TRBJ2-1; D is unresolved. V lost 2 bases and J lost 1, with 3 bases in between. Looked up from germline, CDR1 is MNHEY and CDR2 is SVGAGI. The CDR3 is made up of 13 amino acids. CDR3 bases: TGTGCCAGCAGTTACCGGTCCTACAATGAGCAGTTCTTC. Amino acid sequence: CASSYRSYNEQFF.

As regards this clone: One end of the junction does not line up with germline, which may come from a read error. The chain combines TRBV28 with TRBJ2-1; tentative D call: TRBD2 (5 bases). Germline loops: CDR1 MDHEN, CDR2 SYDVKM. CDR3 size: 16 residues. CDR3 DNA sequence: TGTGCCACCAGTCGATGGGTTGAGGGTTCCATGAATGAGCAGTTCTTC. Translation gives CATSRWVEGSMNEQFF.

The chain carries TRBV18 and TRBJ2-7, with D perhaps being TRBD1 or TRBD2 (5 bases each). CDR1 KGHSH and CDR2 LQKENI come from the germline V gene. The V and J ends lost 0 bases and 1 base respectively, with 7 bases between them. This CDR3 is built from 14 residues. In DNA form, the CDR3 reads TGTGCCAGCTCACCACCGGGGGAATCCTACGAGCAGTACTTC. Its protein is CASSPPGESYEQYF.

This clone was seen a single time. This chain joins TRBV30 and TRBJ2-7, with 8 bases aligning to TRBD1. This CDR3 spans 14 amino acids. Per the germline V gene, CDR1 is GTSNPN and CDR2 is SVGIG (reference sequence). With V trimmed by 0 bases and J by 7 bases, 8 bases remained unmatched. The CDR3: CAWSVGQGAWEQYF. CDR3 sequence (DNA): TGTGCCTGGAGTGTAGGGCAGGGGGCTTGGGAGCAGTACTTC.

The rearrangement joins TRBV27 to TRBJ2-1, with TRBD2 identical over 12 bases. V was pared by 5 bases and J by 4 bases, with 15 bases of the junction left unmatched. This CDR3 region has 19 residues. The germline gives CDR1 MNHEY, CDR2 SMNVEV (reference sequence). CDR3 residues: CASSTRLAGVVGIYNEQFF. The CDR3 region has the DNA TGTGCCAGCAGTACAAGACTAGCGGGAGTAGTGGGGATATACAATGAGCAGTTCTTC.

The rearrangement uses TRBV7-9 and TRBJ2-7; D remains ambiguous. The length of the CDR3 is 14 residues. The V and J ends lost 0 bases and 6 bases respectively, with 12 bases between them. The germline CDR1 and CDR2 sequences are SEHNR and FQNEAQ (reference sequence). The CDR3 nucleotides read TGTGCCAGCAGCTTAGCCCTCCCTTGGGCCGAGCAGTACTTC. This sequence encodes CASSLALPWAEQYF.

The chain's CDR3 is CATRQGYTGELFF. The CDR3 DNA follows: TGTGCCACAAGACAGGGGTACACCGGGGAGCTGTTTTTT. V and J are TRBV6-1 and TRBJ2-2, with 8 bases aligning to TRBD1. Germline CDR1 reads MNHNS; CDR2 reads SASEGT. Unmatched junction bases numbered 4, after V lost 10 bases and J lost 3 bases. The CDR3 consists of 13 residues.

This sequence joins TRBV27 and TRBJ2-3; 8 bases align to TRBD2. From germline, CDR1 is MNHEY and CDR2 SMNVEV (reference sequence). The CDR3 has 16 amino acids. The V gene end was trimmed by 1 base and the J gene end by 8 bases; junction bases not matched to a gene: 11. The CDR3, as DNA: TGTGCCAGCAGTTTATACGGGAGGGCCCCCATTCCTACGCAGTATTTT. This encodes CASSLYGRAPIPTQYF.

To note about this clone: In the same sample, other DNA sequences code for this CDR3. The CDR3 DNA sequence: TGTGCCAGCGGGACAGGGGGTTCCTACGAGCAGTACTTC. This sequence encodes CASGTGGSYEQYF. The V call is TRBV9, the J call TRBJ2-7, with 11 positions matching TRBD1. Losses at the gene ends were 7 bases for V and 1 base for J; bases not matched to a gene: 1. The CDR3 consists of 13 residues. CDR1 is SGDLS, CDR2 YYNGEE, per germline.

The rearrangement uses TRBV7-9 and TRBJ2-7, with TRBD1 matching 8 bases. The germline V gene has CDR1 SEHNR and CDR2 FQNEAQ (reference sequence). V shed 6 bases and J 4 bases; nucleotides not matched to a gene: 11. The CDR3 is 15 residues long. In nucleotides, the CDR3 is TGTGCCAGCAGTCACCGGGACAGGAGTGTGTACGAGCAGTACTTC. It is translated as CASSHRDRSVYEQYF.

The chain couples TRBV10-3 to TRBJ2-5, with TRBD1 as a possible D gene (5 bases). The CDR3 runs to 14 residues. Trimming left V 3 bases short and J 2 bases short, with 10 bases between. Germline V CDR1 and CDR2: ENHRY, SYGVKD. The CDR3 DNA follows: TGTGCCATCAGTGAAGACAGCAGGCAAGAGACCCAGTACTTC. Its protein product is CAISEDSRQETQYF.

The chain recombines TRBV9 with TRBJ2-1; 8 bases align to TRBD2. V was clipped by 6 bases and J by 5 bases; unmatched bases: 10. The CDR3 is 15 amino acids. The germline CDR1 and CDR2 sequences are SGDLS and YYNGEE. In DNA form, the CDR3 reads TGTGCCAGCAACCCTAGCGGGCCCGGGGACAATGAGCAGTTCTTC. This translates into CASNPSGPGDNEQFF.

The chain couples TRBV19 to TRBJ2-3; D gene uncertain. This CDR3 comprises 14 residues. V was clipped by 1 base and J by 4 bases, with 9 bases between them. From germline, CDR1 is LNHDA and CDR2 SQIVND (reference sequence). CDR3 residues: CASSIVLAPDTQYF. CDR3 nucleotides: TGTGCCAGTAGTATAGTCCTGGCCCCAGATACGCAGTATTTT. Combining the CDR3 with reference TRBV19 and TRBJ2-3 gives the whole variable domain DGGITQSPKYLFRKEGQNVTLSCEQNLNHDAMYWYRQDPGQGLRLIYYSQIVNDFQKGDIAEGYSVSREKKESFPLTVTSAQKNPTAFYLCASSIVLAPDTQYFGPGTRLTVL.

The chain recombines TRBV7-9 with TRBJ1-2; D remains unclear. Trimming pared 5 bases from V and 8 bases from J, leaving 18 bases between. CDR3 length: 14 amino acids. Germline V gene data show CDR1 as SEHNR and CDR2 as FQNEAQ (reference sequence). The CDR3 nucleotides read TGTGCCAGCAGCCATATTCAAAACGCTTGGGGCTACACCTTC. Translated: CASSHIQNAWGYTF.

J is TRBJ2-7 and V is TRBV29-1; 8 bases are shared with TRBD2. With V trimmed by 4 bases and J by 6 bases, 11 bases remained unmatched. Looked up from germline, CDR1 is SQVTM and CDR2 is ANQGSEA. There are 14 residues in the CDR3. In DNA, the CDR3 is TGCAGCGTTGTACCCCGGGAGGGCCTTGTCGAGCAGTACTTC. It translates to CSVVPREGLVEQYF.

This clone appeared a few times. The V call is TRBV27, the J call TRBJ1-1, with D possibly matching TRBD1 (6 bases). This CDR3 is built from 14 residues. The V end lost 7 bases, the J end lost 4 bases, and 16 bases lay between the germline ends. Germline V CDR1 and CDR2: MNHEY, SMNVEV (reference sequence). In DNA form, the CDR3 reads TGTGCCAGCAAGTGGGGGGGCGCGACCACTGAAGCTTTCTTT. It yields the protein CASKWGGATTEAFF.

The chain uses TRBV4-1 and TRBJ1-6; D remains unclear. Trimming took off 0 bases at V and 14 bases at J, with 8 bases between the two ends. The germline gives CDR1 MGHRA, CDR2 YSYEKL. CDR3 size: 12 residues. The CDR3 loop is CASSQEWLTLHF. The CDR3 nucleotides are TGCGCCAGCAGCCAAGAGTGGCTGACCCTCCACTTT.

CDR3: CASSSRQDNEQFF. CDR3 in DNA: TGTGCCAGCAGCTCCCGACAGGACAATGAGCAGTTCTTC. The gene calls are TRBV7-6 and TRBJ2-1, with a weak D call TRBD1 (6 bases). Germline V gene data show CDR1 as SGHVS and CDR2 as FNYEAQ. This CDR3 has 13 residues. V was cut by 4 bases and J by 5 bases, with 9 bases left in between.